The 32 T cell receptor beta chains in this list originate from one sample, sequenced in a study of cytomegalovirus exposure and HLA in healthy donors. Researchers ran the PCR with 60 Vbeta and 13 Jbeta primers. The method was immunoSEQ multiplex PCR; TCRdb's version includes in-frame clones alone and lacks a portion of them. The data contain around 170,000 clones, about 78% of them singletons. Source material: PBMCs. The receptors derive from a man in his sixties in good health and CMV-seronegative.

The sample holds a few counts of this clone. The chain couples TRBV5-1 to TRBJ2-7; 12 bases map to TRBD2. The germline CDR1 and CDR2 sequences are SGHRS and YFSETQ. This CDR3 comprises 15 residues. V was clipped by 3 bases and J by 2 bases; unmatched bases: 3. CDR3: CASSSGLAGPYEQYF. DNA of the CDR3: TGCGCCAGCAGCTCGGGACTAGCGGGCCCCTACGAGCAGTACTTC.

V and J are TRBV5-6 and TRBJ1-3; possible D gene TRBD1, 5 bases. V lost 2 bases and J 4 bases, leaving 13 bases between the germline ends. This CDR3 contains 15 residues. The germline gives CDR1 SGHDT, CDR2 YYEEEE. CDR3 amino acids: CASSFSGGAGNTIYF. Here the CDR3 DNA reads TGTGCCAGCAGCTTTTCGGGGGGTGCGGGAAACACCATATATTTT.

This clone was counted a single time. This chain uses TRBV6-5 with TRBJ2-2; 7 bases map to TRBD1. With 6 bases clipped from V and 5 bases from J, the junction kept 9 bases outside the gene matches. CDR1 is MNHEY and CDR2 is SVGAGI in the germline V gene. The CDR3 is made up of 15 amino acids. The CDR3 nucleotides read TGTGCCAGCAGCCAACAGGGGATTTGGACCGGGGAGCTGTTTTTT. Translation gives CASSQQGIWTGELFF.

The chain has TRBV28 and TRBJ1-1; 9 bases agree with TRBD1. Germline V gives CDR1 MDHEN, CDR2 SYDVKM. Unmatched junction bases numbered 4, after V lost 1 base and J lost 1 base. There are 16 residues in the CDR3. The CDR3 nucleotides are TGTGCCAGCAGTTTATTGGGGACAGGGCGGAACACTGAAGCTTTCTTT. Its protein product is CASSLLGTGRNTEAFF.

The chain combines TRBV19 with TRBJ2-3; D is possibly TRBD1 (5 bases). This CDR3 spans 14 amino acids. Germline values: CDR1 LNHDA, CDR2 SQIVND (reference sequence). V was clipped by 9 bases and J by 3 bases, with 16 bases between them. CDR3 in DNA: TGTGCCAGCGATTCAGGGTCTTGGACAGATACGCAGTATTTT. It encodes CASDSGSWTDTQYF.

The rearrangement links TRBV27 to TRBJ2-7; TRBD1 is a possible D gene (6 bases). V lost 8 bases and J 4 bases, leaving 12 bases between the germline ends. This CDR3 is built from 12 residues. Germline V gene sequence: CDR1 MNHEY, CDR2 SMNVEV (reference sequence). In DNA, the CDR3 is TGTGCCAGCGGCCACAGGGTGTACGAGCAGTACTTC. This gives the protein CASGHRVYEQYF.

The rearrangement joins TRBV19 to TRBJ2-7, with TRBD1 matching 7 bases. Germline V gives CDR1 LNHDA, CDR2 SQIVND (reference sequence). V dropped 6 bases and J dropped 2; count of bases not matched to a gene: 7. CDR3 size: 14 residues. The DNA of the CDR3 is TGTGCCAGTAGAAACACAGGGGAAACCTACGAGCAGTACTTC. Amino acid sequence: CASRNTGETYEQYF.

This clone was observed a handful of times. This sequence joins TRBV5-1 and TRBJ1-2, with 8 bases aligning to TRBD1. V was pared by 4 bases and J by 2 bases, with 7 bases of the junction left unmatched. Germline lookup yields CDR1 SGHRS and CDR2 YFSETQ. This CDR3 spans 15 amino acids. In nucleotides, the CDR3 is TGCGCCAGCAGCCGGGGGACAGGACAAAACTATGGCTACACCTTC. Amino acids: CASSRGTGQNYGYTF.

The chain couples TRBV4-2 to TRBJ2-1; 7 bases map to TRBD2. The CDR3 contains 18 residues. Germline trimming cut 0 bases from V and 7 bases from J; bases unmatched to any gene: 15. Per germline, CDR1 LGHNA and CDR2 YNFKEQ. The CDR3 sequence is CASSQDPAGTTLGNEQFF. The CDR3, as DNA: TGTGCCAGCAGCCAAGATCCGGCCGGGACTACTTTGGGAAATGAGCAGTTCTTC.

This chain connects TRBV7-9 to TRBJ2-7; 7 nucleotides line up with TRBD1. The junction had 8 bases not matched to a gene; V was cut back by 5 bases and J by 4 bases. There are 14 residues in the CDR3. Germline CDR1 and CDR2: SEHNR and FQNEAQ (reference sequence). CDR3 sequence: CASSATGTVYEQYF. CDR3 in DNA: TGTGCCAGCAGCGCCACCGGGACAGTTTACGAGCAGTACTTC.

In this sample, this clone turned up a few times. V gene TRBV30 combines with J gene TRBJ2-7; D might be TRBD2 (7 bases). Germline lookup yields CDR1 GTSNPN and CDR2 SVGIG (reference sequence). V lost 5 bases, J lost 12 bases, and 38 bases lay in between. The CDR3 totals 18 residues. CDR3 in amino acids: CAWDLSGDIQDPSGVRYF. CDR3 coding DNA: TGTGCCTGGGACCTATCCGGGGACATCCAGGATCCTAGCGGTGTGCGGTACTTC.

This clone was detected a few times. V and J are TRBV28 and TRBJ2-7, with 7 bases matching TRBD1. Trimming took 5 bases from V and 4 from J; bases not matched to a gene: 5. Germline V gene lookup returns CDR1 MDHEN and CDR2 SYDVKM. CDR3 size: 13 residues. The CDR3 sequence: CASSAGGRYEQYF. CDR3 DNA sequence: TGTGCCAGCAGTGCAGGGGGAAGGTACGAGCAGTACTTC.

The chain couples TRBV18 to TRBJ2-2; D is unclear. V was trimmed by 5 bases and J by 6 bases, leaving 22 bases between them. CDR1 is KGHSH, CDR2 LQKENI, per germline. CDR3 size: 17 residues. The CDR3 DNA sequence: TGTGCCAGCTCATCGATAATGCTAGAGAGTTTCTCCGGGGAGCTGTTTTTT. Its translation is CASSSIMLESFSGELFF.

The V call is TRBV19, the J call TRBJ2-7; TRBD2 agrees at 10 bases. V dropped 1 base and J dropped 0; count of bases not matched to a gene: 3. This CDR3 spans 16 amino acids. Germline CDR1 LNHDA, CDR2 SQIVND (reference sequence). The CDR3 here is CASSIGAGGLSYEQYF. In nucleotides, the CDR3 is TGTGCCAGTAGTATAGGAGCGGGAGGGCTCTCCTACGAGCAGTACTTC.

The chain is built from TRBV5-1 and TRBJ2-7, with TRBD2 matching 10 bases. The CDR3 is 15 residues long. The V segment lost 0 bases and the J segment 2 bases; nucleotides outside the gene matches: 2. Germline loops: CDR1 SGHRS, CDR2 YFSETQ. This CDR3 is CASSLGTSGTYEQYF. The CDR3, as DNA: TGCGCCAGCAGCTTGGGGACTAGCGGTACCTACGAGCAGTACTTC.

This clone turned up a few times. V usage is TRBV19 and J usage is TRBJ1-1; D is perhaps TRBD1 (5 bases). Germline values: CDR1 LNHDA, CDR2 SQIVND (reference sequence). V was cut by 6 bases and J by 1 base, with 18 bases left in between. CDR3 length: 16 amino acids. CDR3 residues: CASSSGWGMKNTEAFF. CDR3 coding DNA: TGTGCCAGTAGCTCAGGGTGGGGTATGAAGAACACTGAAGCTTTCTTT. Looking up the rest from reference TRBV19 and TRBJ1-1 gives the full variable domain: DGGITQSPKYLFRKEGQNVTLSCEQNLNHDAMYWYRQDPGQGLRLIYYSQIVNDFQKGDIAEGYSVSREKKESFPLTVTSAQKNPTAFYLCASSSGWGMKNTEAFFGQGTRLTVV.

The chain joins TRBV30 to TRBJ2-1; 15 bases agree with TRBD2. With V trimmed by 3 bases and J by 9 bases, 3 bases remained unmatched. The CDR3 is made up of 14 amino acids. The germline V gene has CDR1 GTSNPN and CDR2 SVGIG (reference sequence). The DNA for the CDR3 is TGTGCCTGGAGCCCGGGACTAGCGGGAGGTGAGCAGTTCTTC. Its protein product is CAWSPGLAGGEQFF.

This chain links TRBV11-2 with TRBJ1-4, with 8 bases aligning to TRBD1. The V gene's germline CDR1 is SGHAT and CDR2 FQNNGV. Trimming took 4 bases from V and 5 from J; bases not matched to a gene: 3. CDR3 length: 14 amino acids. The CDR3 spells CASSSTGANEKLFF. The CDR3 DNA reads TGTGCCAGCAGCTCGACAGGGGCGAATGAAAAACTGTTTTTT.

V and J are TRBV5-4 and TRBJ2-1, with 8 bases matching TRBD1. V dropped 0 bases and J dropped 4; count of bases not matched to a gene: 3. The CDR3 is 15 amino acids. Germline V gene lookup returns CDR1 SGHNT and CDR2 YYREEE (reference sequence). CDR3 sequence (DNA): TGTGCCAGCAGCTTGGGAACAGGGGGGTACAATGAGCAGTTCTTC. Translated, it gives CASSLGTGGYNEQFF.

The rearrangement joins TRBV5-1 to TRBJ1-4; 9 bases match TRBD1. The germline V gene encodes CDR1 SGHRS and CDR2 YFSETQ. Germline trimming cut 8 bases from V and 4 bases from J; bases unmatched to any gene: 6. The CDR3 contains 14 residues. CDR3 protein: CASQTTGGNEKLFF. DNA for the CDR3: TGCGCCAGTCAGACGACAGGGGGTAATGAAAAACTGTTTTTT.

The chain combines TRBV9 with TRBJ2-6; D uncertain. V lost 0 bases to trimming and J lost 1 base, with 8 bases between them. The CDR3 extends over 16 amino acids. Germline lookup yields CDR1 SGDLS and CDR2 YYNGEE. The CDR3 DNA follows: TGTGCCAGCAGCGTAGATTCCCCTTCTGGGGCCAACGTCCTGACTTTC. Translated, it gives CASSVDSPSGANVLTF.

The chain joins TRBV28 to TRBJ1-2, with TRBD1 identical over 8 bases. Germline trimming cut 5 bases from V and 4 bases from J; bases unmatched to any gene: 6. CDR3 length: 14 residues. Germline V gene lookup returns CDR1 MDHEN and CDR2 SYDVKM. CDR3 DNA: TGTGCCAGCAGTACCCGGGACAGGATCTATGGCTACACCTTC. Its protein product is CASSTRDRIYGYTF.

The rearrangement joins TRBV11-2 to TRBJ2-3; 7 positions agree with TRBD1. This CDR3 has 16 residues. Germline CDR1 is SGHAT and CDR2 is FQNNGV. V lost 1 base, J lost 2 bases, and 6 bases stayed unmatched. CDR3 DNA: TGTGCCAGCAGCTTAGGAGGGGGCCCCCACACAGATACGCAGTATTTT. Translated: CASSLGGGPHTDTQYF.

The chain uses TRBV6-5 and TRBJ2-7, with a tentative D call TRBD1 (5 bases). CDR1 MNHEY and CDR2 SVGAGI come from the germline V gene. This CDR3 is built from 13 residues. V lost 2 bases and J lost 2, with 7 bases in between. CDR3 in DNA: TGTGCCAGCAGTTACGGGGCAACCTACGAGCAGTACTTC. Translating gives CASSYGATYEQYF.

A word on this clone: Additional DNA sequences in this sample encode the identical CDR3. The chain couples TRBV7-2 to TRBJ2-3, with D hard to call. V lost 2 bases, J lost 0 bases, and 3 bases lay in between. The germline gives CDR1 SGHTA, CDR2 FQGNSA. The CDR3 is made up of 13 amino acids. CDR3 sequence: CASSLQSTDTQYF. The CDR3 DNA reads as TGTGCCAGCAGCTTACAGAGCACAGATACGCAGTATTTT.

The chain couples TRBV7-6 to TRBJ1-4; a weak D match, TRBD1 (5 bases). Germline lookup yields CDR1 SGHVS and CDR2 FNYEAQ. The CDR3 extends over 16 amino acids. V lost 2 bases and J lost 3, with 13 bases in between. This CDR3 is CASSLLRAGSNEKLFF. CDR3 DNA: TGTGCCAGCAGCTTACTCAGGGCTGGGTCTAATGAAAAACTGTTTTTT.

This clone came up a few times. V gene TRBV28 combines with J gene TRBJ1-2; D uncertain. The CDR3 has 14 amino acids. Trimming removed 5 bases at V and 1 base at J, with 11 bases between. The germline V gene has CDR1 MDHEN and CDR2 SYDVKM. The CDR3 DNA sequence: TGTGCCAGCAGTGGCAGGAGGCTTAACTATGGCTACACCTTC. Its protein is CASSGRRLNYGYTF.

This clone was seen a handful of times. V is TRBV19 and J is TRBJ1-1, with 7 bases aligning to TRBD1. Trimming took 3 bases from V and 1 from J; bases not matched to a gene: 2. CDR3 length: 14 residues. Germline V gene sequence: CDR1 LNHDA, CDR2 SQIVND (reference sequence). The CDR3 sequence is CASSIGDRNTEAFF. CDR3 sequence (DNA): TGTGCCAGTAGTATCGGGGACAGGAACACTGAAGCTTTCTTT. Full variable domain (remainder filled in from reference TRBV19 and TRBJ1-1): DGGITQSPKYLFRKEGQNVTLSCEQNLNHDAMYWYRQDPGQGLRLIYYSQIVNDFQKGDIAEGYSVSREKKESFPLTVTSAQKNPTAFYLCASSIGDRNTEAFFGQGTRLTVV.

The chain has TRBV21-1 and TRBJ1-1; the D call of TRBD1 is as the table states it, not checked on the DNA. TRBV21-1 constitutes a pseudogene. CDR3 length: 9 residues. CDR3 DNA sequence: TGTGTGGCGAACACTGAAGCTTTCTTT. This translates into CVANTEAFF.

The CDR3 spells CASMGQGYNEQFF. CDR3 nucleotide sequence: TGTGCCAGTATGGGACAGGGCTACAATGAGCAGTTCTTC. This chain connects TRBV19 to TRBJ2-1, with TRBD1 matching 9 bases. Trimming took 7 bases from V and 3 from J; bases not matched to a gene: 1. This CDR3 is built from 13 residues. CDR1 and CDR2 (germline): LNHDA, SQIVND (reference sequence).

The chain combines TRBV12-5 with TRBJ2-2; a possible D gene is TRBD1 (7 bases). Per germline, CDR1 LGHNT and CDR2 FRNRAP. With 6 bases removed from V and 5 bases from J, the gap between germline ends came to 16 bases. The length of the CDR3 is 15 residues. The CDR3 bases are TGTGCTAGTGGCCCTCGGGACAGCGGGACCGGGGAGCTGTTTTTT. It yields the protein CASGPRDSGTGELFF.

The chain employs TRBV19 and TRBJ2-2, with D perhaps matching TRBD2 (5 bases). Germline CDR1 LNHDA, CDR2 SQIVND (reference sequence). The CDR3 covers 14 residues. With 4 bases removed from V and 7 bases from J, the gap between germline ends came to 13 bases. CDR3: CASSSAGGYGELFF. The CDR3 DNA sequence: TGTGCCAGTAGTAGCGCAGGAGGTTACGGGGAGCTGTTTTTT.